The 32 T cell receptor beta chains presented below share a single source sample, sequenced in a study of Graves' ophthalmopathy and Graves' hyperthyroidism. RNA transcripts were the template, and TCR beta CDR3 regions were amplified from them. HTBI primers were used in a first-round RT-PCR, which preceded a second-round multiplex PCR. TCRdb analysed the multiplex PCR reads with MiXCR anew, one entry per CDR3 protein. Among around 1.1 million distinct CDR3 sequences listed, 35% to 40% were seen once. Input material: peripheral blood or thyroid tissue (not recorded which). These receptors originate from an adult man with Graves' hyperthyroidism.

This clonotype was observed a few times. V gene TRBV19 combines with J gene TRBJ1-2; 7 bases align to TRBD1. CDR1 and CDR2 (germline): LNHDA, SQIVND (reference sequence). The CDR3 is 14 amino acids. V dropped 7 bases and J dropped 6; count of bases not matched to a gene: 11. CDR3 DNA sequence: TGTGCCAGTACCGCCTCCGGGACAGCAAATGGCTACACCTTC. It is translated as CASTASGTANGYTF.

The chain couples TRBV20-1 to TRBJ1-4; 9 nucleotides agree with TRBD1. Germline assignment: CDR1 DFQATT and CDR2 SNEGSKA (reference sequence). With 4 bases clipped from V and 7 bases from J, the junction kept 7 bases outside the gene matches. This CDR3 contains 14 residues. The CDR3 region has the DNA TGCAGTGCTACATGGACAGGGGAGGGTGAAAAACTGTTTTTT. Amino acids: CSATWTGEGEKLFF.

The V call is TRBV20-1, the J call TRBJ1-4; tentative D call: TRBD1 (5 bases). Germline V gives CDR1 DFQATT, CDR2 SNEGSKA (reference sequence). This CDR3 has 14 residues. V shed 5 bases and J shed 7 bases, with 17 bases lying between them. This CDR3 is CSAQGSESGEKLFF. The CDR3 bases are TGCAGTGCTCAGGGTTCCGAGAGTGGTGAAAAACTGTTTTTT.

This chain connects TRBV12-3 or TRBV12-4 to TRBJ2-7; tentative D call: TRBD2 (5 bases). The ends were cut back, 3 bases at V and 0 bases at J, with 9 bases in the middle. There are 14 residues in the CDR3. The CDR3 DNA sequence: TGTGCCAGCAGTTTCGGACTGCGCTCCTACGAGCAGTACTTC. Protein sequence: CASSFGLRSYEQYF.

This clonotype was seen repeatedly, ten times or more. The gene calls are TRBV19 and TRBJ1-1; D remains ambiguous. CDR1 and CDR2 from the germline V gene are LNHDA and SQIVND (reference sequence). The CDR3 is 15 amino acids. Trimming took 0 bases from V and 1 from J, leaving 9 bases between them. CDR3 protein: CASSIDLSRNTEAFF. The CDR3 bases are TGTGCCAGTAGTATAGATCTATCACGGAACACTGAAGCTTTCTTT.

In its sample, this clonotype was seen many times. The V call is TRBV15, the J call TRBJ2-5, with 8 bases aligning to TRBD1. Germline loops: CDR1 LNHNV, CDR2 YYDKDF (reference sequence). CDR3 size: 15 residues. With V trimmed by 4 bases and J by 5 bases, 9 bases remained unmatched. Here the CDR3 DNA reads TGTGCCACCAGCAAAGGCTCAGGGGGCGCGGAGACCCAGTACTTC. Residues: CATSKGSGGAETQYF.

The rearrangement links TRBV5-1 to TRBJ2-2; D is unresolved. The CDR3 covers 16 residues. Germline V gene data show CDR1 as SGHRS and CDR2 as YFSETQ. V lost 4 bases, J lost 8 bases, and 21 bases lay in between. The CDR3 sequence is CASSPRRQFSSGELFF. As DNA, the CDR3 is TGCGCCAGCAGCCCCCGCCGCCAGTTTTCGTCTGGGGAGCTGTTTTTT. Based on the CDR3 plus reference TRBV5-1 and TRBJ2-2, the full variable domain is KAGVTQTPRYLIKTRGQQVTLSCSPISGHRSVSWYQQTPGQGLQFLFEYFSETQRNKGNFPGRFSGRQFSNSRSEMNVSTLELGDSALYLCASSPRRQFSSGELFFGEGSRLTVL.

The CDR3 nucleotides read TGTGCCATCAGTGACTTAGCGGGGGCCCCCGTGGAGACCCAGTACTTC. The encoded protein is CAISDLAGAPVETQYF. This chain joins TRBV10-3 and TRBJ2-5; the match to TRBD2 covers 9 bases. This CDR3 has 16 residues. Per the germline V gene, CDR1 is ENHRY and CDR2 is SYGVKD. Trimming at V came to 3 bases and at J to 5 bases, leaving 10 bases not matched to a gene.

This clonotype has just a few counts. The genes are TRBV4-3 and TRBJ2-7; D uncertain. V was pared by 0 bases and J by 2 bases, with 14 bases between. The germline V gene encodes CDR1 LGHNA and CDR2 YSLEER. The CDR3 contains 16 residues. The CDR3 spells CASSQDWPTDPYEQYF. In nucleotides, the CDR3 is TGCGCCAGCAGCCAAGATTGGCCAACCGATCCCTACGAGCAGTACTTC.

This clonotype was seen a handful of times. This may be a read error, as it is one base from a much larger clone. This chain joins TRBV25-1 and TRBJ2-7; D gene unclear. This CDR3 contains 12 residues. CDR1 is MGHDK and CDR2 is SYGVNS in the germline V gene. V was clipped by 8 bases and J by 2 bases, with 10 bases between them. CDR3 in amino acids: CASQMVPYEQYF. CDR3 sequence (DNA): TGTGCCAGCCAAATGGTTCCCTACGAGCAGTACTTC.

Only a few counts were recorded for this clonotype. The gene calls are TRBV15 and TRBJ2-7, with a tentative D call TRBD2 (5 bases). Trimming took 1 base from V and 4 from J, leaving 14 bases between them. This CDR3 is built from 15 residues. Germline CDR1 LNHNV, CDR2 YYDKDF (reference sequence). The CDR3 coding sequence is TGTGCCACCAGCAGAGGCTATTACGGGGAGTACGAGCAGTACTTC. Translated: CATSRGYYGEYEQYF.

For this clonotype: The germline gene is not matched at one end of the junction; a read error may be the cause. V usage is TRBV20-1 and J usage is TRBJ2-5; 10 positions match TRBD1. This CDR3 comprises 14 residues. Looked up from germline, CDR1 is DFQATT and CDR2 is SNEGSKA (reference sequence). The CDR3 DNA sequence: TGCAGTGCTAGGGGGACAGGGGTGTGGGAGATCCAGTACTTC. This gives the protein CSARGTGVWEIQYF.

This clonotype was detected ten times or more. The gene calls are TRBV10-3 and TRBJ1-2; D may be TRBD1 (6 bases). The germline V and J ends were trimmed by 2 bases and 2 bases, with 12 bases remaining between them. CDR3 length: 15 residues. Germline V lookup: CDR1 ENHRY, CDR2 SYGVKD. Here the CDR3 DNA reads TGTGCCATCAGTGAGGAACAGGGCAACAACTATGGCTACACCTTC. Protein: CAISEEQGNNYGYTF.

This sequence joins TRBV7-8 and TRBJ2-3; D unresolved. Germline V gene data show CDR1 as SGHVS and CDR2 as FQNEAQ. V was trimmed by 1 base and J by 2 bases, leaving 7 bases between them. The CDR3 is 14 amino acids. The CDR3 sequence is CASSLGVATDTQYF. DNA of the CDR3: TGTGCCAGCAGCTTAGGGGTCGCCACAGATACGCAGTATTTT.

In this sample, this clonotype turned up many times. The chain employs TRBV5-1 and TRBJ1-6; D call uncertain. CDR1 SGHRS and CDR2 YFSETQ come from the germline V gene. V was clipped by 0 bases and J by 0 bases, with 10 bases between them. The CDR3 has 17 residues. This CDR3 reads CASSLAGQVSYNSPLHF. Written as DNA, the CDR3 is TGCGCCAGCAGCTTGGCAGGTCAGGTCTCCTATAATTCACCCCTCCACTTT.

In its sample, this clonotype was seen a few times. The rearrangement joins TRBV5-5 to TRBJ1-4; 7 bases agree with TRBD1. The CDR3 runs 15 residues. Germline CDR1 is SGHKS and CDR2 is YYEKEE (reference sequence). Losses at the gene ends were 1 base for V and 8 bases for J; bases not matched to a gene: 8. CDR3 nucleotide sequence: TGTGCCAGCAGCTTGCTCGGGGACAGAATGGAAAAACTGTTTTTT. Its translation is CASSLLGDRMEKLFF.

J is TRBJ2-5 and V is TRBV6-1, with 10 positions matching TRBD2. The CDR3 contains 15 residues. In germline, CDR1 is MNHNS, CDR2 SASEGT. V trimming: 2 bases; J trimming: 5 bases; junction bases outside the gene matches: 5. The CDR3 loop is CASSEFTSGAETQYF. CDR3 in DNA: TGTGCCAGCAGTGAATTTACTAGCGGGGCGGAGACCCAGTACTTC.

The V and J genes are TRBV19 and TRBJ2-7; 7 bases fit TRBD1. Germline V gene sequence: CDR1 LNHDA, CDR2 SQIVND (reference sequence). The CDR3 length is 15 residues. V gave up 2 bases and J gave up 0 bases; unmatched junction bases: 4. CDR3 coding DNA: TGTGCCAGTAGTATATTGGGGGACAGCTCCTACGAGCAGTACTTC. Its translation is CASSILGDSSYEQYF.

The V and J genes are TRBV10-2 and TRBJ2-7; no clear D. Germline CDR1 and CDR2: WSHSY and SAAADI. This CDR3 region has 12 residues. V shed 2 bases and J shed 4 bases, with 6 bases lying between them. DNA for the CDR3: TGCGCCAGCAGTGAGAAATTATACGAGCAGTACTTC. This translates into CASSEKLYEQYF.

The chain has TRBV6-5 and TRBJ1-5; D might be TRBD1 (6 bases). Germline V gene sequence: CDR1 MNHEY, CDR2 SVGAGI. CDR3 size: 16 residues. V was shortened by 6 bases and J by 2 bases, with 17 bases between the two germline ends. CDR3 residues: CASRKNRVYGNQPQHF. CDR3 in DNA: TGTGCCAGCAGAAAAAACAGGGTTTACGGCAATCAGCCCCAGCATTTT.

This clonotype was recorded many times. The chain couples TRBV19 to TRBJ1-5; a weak D match, TRBD1 (6 bases). CDR1 is LNHDA and CDR2 is SQIVND in the germline V gene (reference sequence). V was cut by 6 bases and J by 4 bases, with 19 bases left in between. This CDR3 is 16 amino acids long. CDR3 nucleotide sequence: TGTGCCAGTAGCGGGCCCGGGACATCCCGGAATCAGCCCCAGCATTTT. Its protein product is CASSGPGTSRNQPQHF. The entire variable domain, with the rest obtained from reference TRBV19 and TRBJ1-5, is as follows: DGGITQSPKYLFRKEGQNVTLSCEQNLNHDAMYWYRQDPGQGLRLIYYSQIVNDFQKGDIAEGYSVSREKKESFPLTVTSAQKNPTAFYLCASSGPGTSRNQPQHFGDGTRLSIL.

The chain employs TRBV6-5 and TRBJ1-5, with a possible D match to TRBD1 (6 bases). V was cut by 0 bases and J by 5 bases, with 11 bases left in between. Germline lookup yields CDR1 MNHEY and CDR2 SVGAGI. CDR3 length: 15 residues. CDR3 loop: CASSYSGTMDQPQHF. The CDR3 region has the DNA TGTGCCAGCAGTTACTCTGGGACAATGGATCAGCCCCAGCATTTT.

The genes are TRBV27 and TRBJ1-2; D is undetermined. The germline V gene has CDR1 MNHEY and CDR2 SMNVEV (reference sequence). The V and J ends lost 5 bases and 11 bases respectively, with 18 bases between them. This CDR3 spans 13 amino acids. The CDR3 loop is CASSPGGAVDYTF. CDR3 nucleotide sequence: TGTGCCAGCAGTCCGGGCGGTGCGGTAGATTACACCTTC.

The genes are TRBV10-3 and TRBJ2-2; TRBD1 matches 7 bases. Germline CDR1 ENHRY, CDR2 SYGVKD. J gave up 6 bases and V 8 bases, and 6 bases lay outside the gene matches. This CDR3 region has 13 residues. In DNA form, the CDR3 reads TGTGCCATCCAGACAGGGAGCTCCGGGGAGCTGTTTTTT. Protein product: CAIQTGSSGELFF.

This clonotype is a singleton in its sample. The germline gene is not matched at one end of the junction; a read error may be the cause. The chain employs TRBV7-3 and TRBJ2-2; TRBD2 matches at 12 bases. Looked up from germline, CDR1 is SGHTA and CDR2 is FQGTGA. The CDR3 is 16 residues long. The CDR3 nucleotides read TGTACCAGCAGCCGGACTAGCGGGACCCCCACCGGGGAGCTGTTTTTT. This encodes CTSSRTSGTPTGELFF. Full variable domain (outside the CDR3, taken from reference TRBV7-3 and TRBJ2-2): GAGVSQTPSNKVTEKGKYVELRCDPISGHTALYWYRQSLGQGPEFLIYFQGTGAADDSGLPNDRFFAVRPEGSVSTLKIQRTERGDSAVYLCTSSRTSGTPTGELFFGEGSRLTVL.

The V call is TRBV10-3, the J call TRBJ2-5; D remains unclear. With 10 bases removed from V and 2 bases from J, the gap between germline ends came to 14 bases. Germline CDR1 reads ENHRY; CDR2 reads SYGVKD. There are 13 residues in the CDR3. The CDR3 DNA reads TGTGCCAGCACCACTTATCTTCAAGAGACCCAGTACTTC. It specifies CASTTYLQETQYF.

The V call is TRBV11-2, the J call TRBJ2-2; D possibly corresponds to TRBD1 (6 bases). The V end was cut by 7 bases, the J end by 5 bases, with 20 bases between. The CDR3 consists of 16 residues. Germline V lookup: CDR1 SGHAT, CDR2 FQNNGV. This CDR3 is CASNAPRTAKTGELFF. The DNA of the CDR3 is TGTGCCAGCAACGCTCCCAGGACAGCTAAAACCGGGGAGCTGTTTTTT.

This clonotype was picked up a small number of times. The chain employs TRBV12-3 or TRBV12-4 and TRBJ2-7; 7 bases map to TRBD2. There are 15 residues in the CDR3. V dropped 1 base and J dropped 3; count of bases not matched to a gene: 6. CDR3 DNA: TGTGCCAGCAGTTTAGGAGGGAGGGCCGACTACGAGCAGTACTTC. Protein product: CASSLGGRADYEQYF.

This chain links TRBV20-1 with TRBJ2-2, with 7 nucleotides matching TRBD2. The V gene's germline CDR1 is DFQATT and CDR2 SNEGSKA (reference sequence). The J segment lost 5 bases and the V segment lost 0 bases, leaving 9 bases of the junction unmatched. CDR3 size: 16 residues. This chain's CDR3 is CSARDLAGEPTGELFF. CDR3 sequence (DNA): TGCAGTGCTAGAGATCTCGCGGGAGAGCCAACCGGGGAGCTGTTTTTT.

The chain couples TRBV25-1 to TRBJ1-4; maybe TRBD1 (6 bases). This CDR3 is built from 16 residues. Germline CDR1 reads MGHDK; CDR2 reads SYGVNS. The V end lost 3 bases, the J end lost 7 bases, and 18 bases lay between the germline ends. This CDR3 is CASSDAGARDSEKLFF. In DNA, the CDR3 is TGTGCCAGCAGTGACGCGGGGGCGAGGGATAGTGAAAAACTGTTTTTT.

Remarks on this clonotype: This sequence may be a read error, since a much larger clone differs from it by one base. The chain employs TRBV19 and TRBJ1-1; weak D call: TRBD1 (5 bases). Looked up from germline, CDR1 is LNHDA and CDR2 is SQIVND (reference sequence). Trimming stripped 9 bases from V and 6 bases from J, with 11 bases between. This CDR3 contains 11 residues. CDR3 in DNA: TGTGCCAGCCAGACGGGGGCTGAAGCTTTCTTT. It encodes CASQTGAEAFF.

This clonotype was detected ten times or more. The chain links TRBV20-1 to TRBJ2-7; no clear D. The CDR3 has 14 amino acids. Germline V gives CDR1 DFQATT, CDR2 SNEGSKA (reference sequence). V was shortened by 4 bases and J by 4 bases, with 17 bases between the two germline ends. In nucleotides, the CDR3 is TGCAGTGCTACGTCCCAGAGCCTTTCGTACGAGCAGTACTTC. Translated: CSATSQSLSYEQYF.